This T cell receptor (beta chain) was recorded in a study of Graves' ophthalmopathy and Graves' hyperthyroidism. Study-wide results and caveats: At 65% to 71% sensitivity and 72.22% specificity, the model predicted progression of the ophthalmopathy. The blood repertoire also included most expanded thyroid clonotypes above 0.001 frequency.

RNA transcripts were the template, and TCR beta CDR3 regions were amplified from them. An initial RT-PCR round employing HTBI primers preceded a second-round multiplex PCR. Each CDR3 protein gets one entry after TCRdb re-called the multiplex PCR reads with MiXCR. The top ten clones hold roughly 45% of a sample with about 220,000 distinct CDR3 sequences, roughly 21% of them seen once. Turning to this clonotype: Antigen: not known.

Losses at the gene ends were 2 bases for V and 0 bases for J; bases not matched to a gene: 2. The germline V gene has CDR1 SNHLY and CDR2 FYNNEI. This CDR3 spans 16 amino acids. The material sequenced was peripheral blood. This chain uses TRBV2 with TRBJ2-2; 8 positions agree with TRBD2. The receptor's source is a woman aged 45-65 years with Graves' ophthalmopathy. The chain's CDR3 is CASSELAGTNTGELFF. CDR3 in DNA: TGTGCCAGCAGTGAATTAGCGGGGACGAACACCGGGGAGCTGTTTTTT.